This is a list of T cell receptor beta chains from one sample in a study of sequential checkpoint blockade in melanoma. Measured with immunoSEQ multiplex PCR; TCRdb has only the in-frame clones, and not every one. There are about 37,000 clones in the sample; roughly 81% occur only once, and around 5.4% lies in the top ten. Material: CD8+ T cells sorted from blood (inferred from file names), obtained from a patient given nivolumab and ipilimumab in sequence. These receptors originate from a human donor with melanoma. CDR3s include the opening cysteine and the closing phenylalanine or tryptophan. A D gene is named only where the DNA matches it firmly. Size is omitted from some rows. Given values are once, few, many or a class for expanded clones.

CDR3 length: 16
V gene: TRBV27
clone size: NA
J gene: TRBJ1-1
D gene: NA
CDR3 protein: CASSLSIPVGNTEAFF
CDR3 DNA: TGTGCCAGCAGTTTATCGATTCCCGTGGGCAACACTGAAGCTTTCTTT

CDR3 length: 15
V gene: TRBV10-3
clone size: NA
J gene: TRBJ1-1
D gene: TRBD1
CDR3 protein: CAISDPGQGAFEAFF
CDR3 DNA: TGTGCCATCAGTGACCCCGGACAGGGGGCTTTTGAAGCTTTCTTT

CDR3 length: 14
V gene: TRBV28
clone size: once
J gene: TRBJ1-2
D gene: NA
CDR3 protein: CASSFYGGLYGYTF
CDR3 DNA: TGTGCCAGCAGTTTTTACGGGGGGCTCTATGGCTACACCTTC

CDR3 length: 15
V gene: TRBV28
clone size: NA
J gene: TRBJ2-7
D gene: NA
CDR3 protein: CASNRRVPSYYEQYF
CDR3 DNA: TGTGCCAGCAACCGCAGGGTCCCTTCTTACTACGAGCAGTACTTC

CDR3 length: 17
V gene: TRBV4-1
clone size: NA
J gene: TRBJ2-1
D gene: TRBD2
CDR3 protein: CASSQDWATSGRNEQFF
CDR3 DNA: TGCGCCAGCAGCCAAGATTGGGCGACTAGCGGGAGAAATGAGCAGTTCTTC

CDR3 length: 12
V gene: TRBV15
clone size: NA
J gene: TRBJ1-1
D gene: NA
CDR3 protein: CATSRGPTEAFF
CDR3 DNA: TGTGCCACCAGCAGAGGTCCAACTGAAGCTTTCTTT

CDR3 length: 16
V gene: TRBV7-9
clone size: NA
J gene: TRBJ1-4
D gene: NA
CDR3 protein: CASSLGREWGSEKLFF
CDR3 DNA: TGTGCCAGCAGCTTAGGCAGGGAATGGGGTAGTGAAAAACTGTTTTTT

CDR3 length: 13
V gene: TRBV7-2
clone size: few
J gene: TRBJ2-7
D gene: NA
CDR3 protein: CASSWEYSYEQYF
CDR3 DNA: TGTGCCAGCAGTTGGGAGTACTCCTACGAGCAGTACTTC

CDR3 length: 14
V gene: TRBV2
clone size: NA
J gene: TRBJ2-7
D gene: NA
CDR3 protein: CASSEILGAYEQYF
CDR3 DNA: TGTGCCAGCAGTGAAATTCTAGGGGCATACGAGCAGTACTTC

CDR3 length: 14
V gene: TRBV27
clone size: NA
J gene: TRBJ2-2
D gene: NA
CDR3 protein: CASMKRSPTGELFF
CDR3 DNA: TGTGCCAGCATGAAGCGGAGCCCCACCGGGGAGCTGTTTTTT

CDR3 length: 12
V gene: TRBV27
clone size: NA
J gene: TRBJ2-7
D gene: NA
CDR3 protein: CASRGERGEQYF
CDR3 DNA: TGTGCCAGCAGGGGTGAGAGGGGGGAGCAGTACTTC

CDR3 length: 14
V gene: TRBV5-1
clone size: NA
J gene: TRBJ2-2
D gene: NA
CDR3 protein: CASSWEPNTGELFF
CDR3 DNA: TGCGCCAGCAGCTGGGAGCCTAACACCGGGGAGCTGTTTTTT

CDR3 length: 19
V gene: TRBV28
clone size: NA
J gene: TRBJ2-1
D gene: TRBD2
CDR3 protein: CASSLPKGTSGRGDNEQFF
CDR3 DNA: TGTGCCAGCAGTTTACCGAAAGGGACTAGCGGGAGGGGCGACAATGAGCAGTTCTTC

CDR3 length: 13
V gene: TRBV19
clone size: NA
J gene: TRBJ1-1
D gene: NA
CDR3 protein: CASIGGGNTEAFF
CDR3 DNA: TGTGCCAGTATTGGGGGAGGGAACACTGAAGCTTTCTTT

CDR3 length: 16
V gene: TRBV7-6
clone size: NA
J gene: TRBJ1-5
D gene: NA
CDR3 protein: CASSLSQEDSNQPQHF
CDR3 DNA: TGTGCCAGCAGCTTAAGTCAGGAGGATAGCAATCAGCCCCAGCATTTT

CDR3 length: 14
V gene: TRBV11-2
clone size: NA
J gene: TRBJ1-5
D gene: NA
CDR3 protein: CASSFSPGDQPQHF
CDR3 DNA: TGTGCCAGCAGCTTTTCCCCAGGCGATCAGCCCCAGCATTTT

CDR3 length: 14
V gene: TRBV7-9
clone size: NA
J gene: TRBJ2-3
D gene: NA
CDR3 protein: CASSLELATDTQYF
CDR3 DNA: TGTGCCAGCAGCTTAGAACTAGCCACAGATACGCAGTATTTT

CDR3 length: 13
V gene: TRBV2
clone size: NA
J gene: TRBJ2-7
D gene: TRBD1
CDR3 protein: CASSNQGEYEQYF
CDR3 DNA: TGTGCCAGCAGTAATCAGGGGGAATACGAGCAGTACTTC

CDR3 length: 16
V gene: TRBV6-1
clone size: once
J gene: TRBJ1-2
D gene: NA
CDR3 protein: CASSEAGGGMAYGYTF
CDR3 DNA: TGTGCCAGCAGTGAAGCTGGGGGAGGCATGGCGTATGGCTACACCTTC

CDR3 length: 15
V gene: TRBV27
clone size: NA
J gene: TRBJ2-5
D gene: NA
CDR3 protein: CASSSLLAGEETQYF
CDR3 DNA: TGTGCCAGCAGTTCCCTCCTAGCCGGGGAAGAGACCCAGTACTTC

CDR3 length: 15
V gene: TRBV5-1
clone size: once
J gene: TRBJ2-1
D gene: NA
CDR3 protein: CASSYTGNPDNEQFF
CDR3 DNA: TGCGCCAGCAGCTATACAGGGAATCCGGACAATGAGCAGTTCTTC

CDR3 length: 14
V gene: TRBV28
clone size: few
J gene: TRBJ2-2
D gene: TRBD1
CDR3 protein: CASSAGQGNGELFF
CDR3 DNA: TGTGCCAGCAGTGCGGGACAGGGGAACGGGGAGCTGTTTTTT

CDR3 length: 15
V gene: TRBV6-1
clone size: NA
J gene: TRBJ1-1
D gene: NA
CDR3 protein: CASSESTEVRTEAFF
CDR3 DNA: TGTGCCAGCAGTGAAAGTACCGAAGTCCGGACTGAAGCTTTCTTT

CDR3 length: 16
V gene: TRBV7-8
clone size: NA
J gene: TRBJ2-7
D gene: TRBD2
CDR3 protein: CASSLVVTSAAYEQYF
CDR3 DNA: TGTGCCAGCAGCTTAGTAGTTACTAGCGCCGCCTACGAGCAGTACTTC

CDR3 length: 11
V gene: TRBV19
clone size: NA
J gene: TRBJ2-1
D gene: NA
CDR3 protein: CASSPQNEQFF
CDR3 DNA: TGTGCCAGTAGCCCCCAGAATGAGCAGTTCTTC

CDR3 length: 16
V gene: TRBV25-1
clone size: NA
J gene: TRBJ1-1
D gene: NA
CDR3 protein: CASSEYFQGKDTEAFF
CDR3 DNA: TGTGCCAGCAGTGAATATTTTCAGGGGAAAGACACTGAAGCTTTCTTT

CDR3 length: 14
V gene: TRBV4-1
clone size: NA
J gene: TRBJ2-7
D gene: TRBD2
CDR3 protein: CASSHLLAGGEQYF
CDR3 DNA: TGCGCCAGCAGCCATCTACTAGCGGGGGGCGAGCAGTACTTC

CDR3 length: 13
V gene: TRBV25-1
clone size: NA
J gene: TRBJ2-7
D gene: TRBD2
CDR3 protein: CASSRREGYEQYF
CDR3 DNA: TGTGCCAGCAGCCGTAGGGAGGGCTACGAGCAGTACTTC

CDR3 length: 13
V gene: TRBV5-6
clone size: NA
J gene: TRBJ2-7
D gene: TRBD1
CDR3 protein: CASCRQGNDEQYF
CDR3 DNA: TGTGCCAGCTGCAGACAGGGCAACGACGAGCAGTACTTC

CDR3 length: 16
V gene: TRBV13
clone size: NA
J gene: TRBJ2-1
D gene: TRBD1
CDR3 protein: CASSPRDSASYNEQFF
CDR3 DNA: TGTGCCAGCAGCCCCCGGGACAGTGCCTCCTACAATGAGCAGTTCTTC

CDR3 length: 15
V gene: TRBV5-6
clone size: NA
J gene: TRBJ2-1
D gene: TRBD2
CDR3 protein: CASSPGGSSYNEQFF
CDR3 DNA: TGTGCCAGCAGCCCGGGCGGGAGCTCCTACAATGAGCAGTTCTTC

CDR3 length: 15
V gene: TRBV6-5
clone size: NA
J gene: TRBJ1-3
D gene: NA
CDR3 protein: CASTYIKGAGNTIYF
CDR3 DNA: TGTGCCAGCACCTACATTAAGGGGGCTGGAAACACCATATATTTT

CDR3 length: 14
V gene: TRBV5-6
clone size: NA
J gene: TRBJ1-4
D gene: NA
CDR3 protein: CASSLYRTNEKLFF
CDR3 DNA: TGTGCCAGCAGCTTGTACAGAACTAATGAAAAACTGTTTTTT

CDR3 length: 11
V gene: TRBV20-1
clone size: NA
J gene: TRBJ1-1
D gene: NA
CDR3 protein: CSANRDTEAFF
CDR3 DNA: TGCAGTGCTAACCGGGACACTGAAGCTTTCTTT

CDR3 length: 15
V gene: TRBV11-2
clone size: once
J gene: TRBJ2-1
D gene: NA
CDR3 protein: CASSLGGSSYNEQFF
CDR3 DNA: TGTGCCAGCAGCTTAGGTGGGAGCTCCTACAATGAGCAGTTCTTC

CDR3 length: 15
V gene: TRBV28
clone size: once
J gene: TRBJ1-5
D gene: TRBD1
CDR3 protein: CASIYRDRGNQPQHF
CDR3 DNA: TGTGCCAGCATCTACCGGGACAGGGGAAATCAGCCCCAGCATTTT

CDR3 length: 14
V gene: TRBV6-5
clone size: NA
J gene: TRBJ2-2
D gene: NA
CDR3 protein: CASSYSEYTGELFF
CDR3 DNA: TGTGCCAGCAGTTACTCGGAGTACACCGGGGAGCTGTTTTTT

CDR3 length: 15
V gene: TRBV4-2
clone size: NA
J gene: TRBJ1-5
D gene: NA
CDR3 protein: CASSQDGSDYQPQHF
CDR3 DNA: TGTGCCAGCAGCCAAGATGGCAGCGACTATCAGCCCCAGCATTTT

CDR3 length: 13
V gene: TRBV6-5
clone size: NA
J gene: TRBJ2-5
D gene: TRBD1
CDR3 protein: CASSWTGQETQYF
CDR3 DNA: TGTGCCAGCAGTTGGACAGGACAAGAGACCCAGTACTTC

CDR3 length: 15
V gene: TRBV11-2
clone size: NA
J gene: TRBJ2-5
D gene: TRBD1
CDR3 protein: CASSPGTGGLETQYF
CDR3 DNA: TGTGCCAGCAGCCCGGGGACAGGGGGCTTGGAGACCCAGTACTTC

CDR3 length: 19
V gene: TRBV10-2
clone size: once
J gene: TRBJ1-5
D gene: TRBD1
CDR3 protein: CASSEPRDRGVGGDQPQHF
CDR3 DNA: TGCGCCAGCAGTGAACCCCGGGACAGGGGAGTTGGGGGCGATCAGCCCCAGCATTTT

CDR3 length: 15
V gene: TRBV10-2
clone size: NA
J gene: TRBJ2-2
D gene: TRBD2
CDR3 protein: CASSSSGGAVGELFF
CDR3 DNA: TGCGCCAGCAGTTCTAGCGGGGGGGCGGTCGGGGAGCTGTTTTTT

CDR3 length: 15
V gene: TRBV19
clone size: NA
J gene: TRBJ2-5
D gene: TRBD2
CDR3 protein: CASSPLAGGMETQYF
CDR3 DNA: TGTGCCAGTAGCCCCTTGGCGGGAGGGATGGAGACCCAGTACTTC

CDR3 length: 15
V gene: TRBV27
clone size: NA
J gene: TRBJ2-1
D gene: TRBD2
CDR3 protein: CASSLMLAGDNEQFF
CDR3 DNA: TGTGCCAGCAGTTTGATGTTAGCGGGGGACAATGAGCAGTTCTTC

CDR3 length: 17
V gene: TRBV11-2
clone size: NA
J gene: TRBJ2-7
D gene: TRBD2
CDR3 protein: CASSLAQTSGDFYEQYF
CDR3 DNA: TGTGCCAGCAGCTTAGCCCAAACTAGCGGGGATTTCTACGAGCAGTACTTC

CDR3 length: 14
V gene: TRBV11-2
clone size: NA
J gene: TRBJ2-1
D gene: NA
CDR3 protein: CASSLEFGAGEQFF
CDR3 DNA: TGTGCCAGCAGCTTAGAGTTTGGGGCAGGGGAGCAGTTCTTC

CDR3 length: 17
V gene: TRBV2
clone size: NA
J gene: TRBJ1-3
D gene: NA
CDR3 protein: CASSEESLVVLENTIYF
CDR3 DNA: TGTGCCAGCAGTGAAGAGTCACTTGTGGTCCTTGAAAACACCATATATTTT

CDR3 length: 13
V gene: TRBV6-4
clone size: NA
J gene: TRBJ1-2
D gene: NA
CDR3 protein: CASSIQGNDGYTF
CDR3 DNA: TGTGCCAGCAGTATACAGGGTAATGATGGCTACACCTTC

CDR3 length: 13
V gene: TRBV5-4
clone size: NA
J gene: TRBJ2-3
D gene: NA
CDR3 protein: CASSSQVADTQYF
CDR3 DNA: TGTGCCAGCAGCTCCCAGGTAGCAGATACGCAGTATTTT

CDR3 length: 15
V gene: TRBV19
clone size: NA
J gene: TRBJ1-5
D gene: NA
CDR3 protein: CASSATGGSNQPQHF
CDR3 DNA: TGTGCCAGTAGTGCCACGGGGGGCAGCAATCAGCCCCAGCATTTT

CDR3 length: 14
V gene: TRBV7-6
clone size: NA
J gene: TRBJ1-6
D gene: NA
CDR3 protein: CASSLDRLNSPLHF
CDR3 DNA: TGTGCCAGCAGCTTGGACAGATTGAATTCACCCCTCCACTTT

CDR3 length: 14
V gene: TRBV19
clone size: once
J gene: TRBJ1-1
D gene: TRBD1
CDR3 protein: CASITDRGDTEAFF
CDR3 DNA: TGTGCCAGTATCACGGACAGGGGGGACACTGAAGCTTTCTTT

CDR3 length: 15
V gene: TRBV13
clone size: NA
J gene: TRBJ1-5
D gene: TRBD1
CDR3 protein: CASSLGQGVNQPQHF
CDR3 DNA: TGTGCCAGCAGCTTAGGACAGGGGGTCAATCAGCCCCAGCATTTT

CDR3 length: 13
V gene: TRBV27
clone size: few
J gene: TRBJ1-2
D gene: NA
CDR3 protein: CASSPSVAYGYTF
CDR3 DNA: TGTGCCAGCAGTCCCTCGGTCGCTTATGGCTACACCTTC

CDR3 length: 15
V gene: TRBV2
clone size: NA
J gene: TRBJ1-2
D gene: NA
CDR3 protein: CASSEGAPGSYGYTF
CDR3 DNA: TGTGCCAGCAGTGAAGGGGCTCCGGGGAGCTATGGCTACACCTTC